This T cell receptor (beta chain) emerged from a study of response to subunit inactivated influenza vaccine. Each CDR3 protein is one row after TCRdb ran MiXCR on the RT-PCR reads. The sample includes roughly 170,000 distinct CDR3 sequences, around a tenth seen only once; the top ten take 11%. Findings and limits, study-wide: That few new T cells are recruited by each seasonal influenza vaccination was the authors' suggestion.

The CDR3 has 12 residues. The ends were cut back, 5 bases at V and 4 bases at J, with 9 bases in the middle. Germline values: CDR1 SGHAT, CDR2 FQNNGV. This clonotype has just a few counts. Its antigen is undetermined. The sequences come from non-naive T cells sorted from PBMCs, collected on the day of vaccination. The sequence was obtained from a middle-aged man who received an inactivated influenza vaccine. The chain couples TRBV11-2 to TRBJ2-7; D unclear. The DNA of the CDR3 is TGTGCCAGCAGCCCCTACGGTTACGAGCAGTACTTC. This encodes CASSPYGYEQYF.